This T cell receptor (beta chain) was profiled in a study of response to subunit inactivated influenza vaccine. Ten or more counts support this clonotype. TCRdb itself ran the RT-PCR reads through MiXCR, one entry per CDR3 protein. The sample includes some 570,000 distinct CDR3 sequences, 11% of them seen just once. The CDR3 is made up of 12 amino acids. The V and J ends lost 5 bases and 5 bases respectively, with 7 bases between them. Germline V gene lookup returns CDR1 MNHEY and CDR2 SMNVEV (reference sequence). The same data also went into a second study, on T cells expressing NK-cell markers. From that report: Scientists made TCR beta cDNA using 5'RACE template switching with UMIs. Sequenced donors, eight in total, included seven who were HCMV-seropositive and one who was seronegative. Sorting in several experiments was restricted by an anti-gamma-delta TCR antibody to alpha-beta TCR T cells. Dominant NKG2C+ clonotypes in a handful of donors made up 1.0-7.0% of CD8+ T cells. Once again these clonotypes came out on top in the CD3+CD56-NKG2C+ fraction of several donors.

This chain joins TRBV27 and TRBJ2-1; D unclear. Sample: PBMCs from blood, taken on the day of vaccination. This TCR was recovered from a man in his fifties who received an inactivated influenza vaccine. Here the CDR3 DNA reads TGTGCCAGCAGTCGCCTTCACAATGAGCAGTTCTTC. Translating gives CASSRLHNEQFF.